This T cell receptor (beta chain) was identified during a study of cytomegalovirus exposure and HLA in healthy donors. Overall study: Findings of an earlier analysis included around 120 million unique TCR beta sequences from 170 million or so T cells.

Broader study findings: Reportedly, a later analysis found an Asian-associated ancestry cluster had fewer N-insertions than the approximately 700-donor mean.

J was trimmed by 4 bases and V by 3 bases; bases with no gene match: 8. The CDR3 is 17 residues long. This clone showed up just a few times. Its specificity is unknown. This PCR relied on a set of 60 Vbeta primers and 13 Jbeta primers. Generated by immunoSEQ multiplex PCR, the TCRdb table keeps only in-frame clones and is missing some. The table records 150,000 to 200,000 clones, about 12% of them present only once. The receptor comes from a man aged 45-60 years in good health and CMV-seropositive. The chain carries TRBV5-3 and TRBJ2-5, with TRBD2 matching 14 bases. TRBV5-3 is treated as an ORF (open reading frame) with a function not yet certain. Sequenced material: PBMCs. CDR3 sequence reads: CARSSWTSGGPGETQYF. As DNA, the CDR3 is TGTGCCAGAAGCTCTTGGACTAGCGGGGGGCCGGGAGAGACCCAGTACTTC.